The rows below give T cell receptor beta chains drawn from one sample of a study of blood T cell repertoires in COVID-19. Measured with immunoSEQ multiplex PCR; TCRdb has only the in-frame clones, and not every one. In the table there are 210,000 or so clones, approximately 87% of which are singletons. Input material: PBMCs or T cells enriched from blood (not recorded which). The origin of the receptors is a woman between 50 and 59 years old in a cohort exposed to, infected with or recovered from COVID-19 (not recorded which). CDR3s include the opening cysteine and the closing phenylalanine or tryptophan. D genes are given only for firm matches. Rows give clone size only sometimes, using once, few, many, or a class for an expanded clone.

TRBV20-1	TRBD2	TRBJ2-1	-	TGCAGTGCTAGTCCCGGGACTAGCGGGGATTTTTACAATGAGCAGTTCTTC	CSASPGTSGDFYNEQFF
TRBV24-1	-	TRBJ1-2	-	TGTGCCACCAGTGACACGGGGGAAAGAGGCTACACCTTC	CATSDTGERGYTF
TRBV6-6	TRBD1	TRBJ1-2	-	TGTGCCAGCACATACACAGGGGGTTCTGGCTACACCTTC	CASTYTGGSGYTF
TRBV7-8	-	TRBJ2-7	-	TGTGCCAGCAGCTTAGGCGGGGACGCATACGAGCAGTACTTC	CASSLGGDAYEQYF
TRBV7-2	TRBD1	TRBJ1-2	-	TGTGCCAGCAGCGGCCGGGCTACCGGGACAGGGGGCTTCTTCCATGGCTACACCTTC	CASSGRATGTGGFFHGYTF
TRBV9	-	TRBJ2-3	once	TGTGCCAGCAGCGTAGCTGGGACTGGCTCAGATACGCAGTATTTT	CASSVAGTGSDTQYF
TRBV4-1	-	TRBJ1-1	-	TGCGCCAGCAGCCAAGATTGGGGAGTGGTCCGCATTTCTAACACTGAAGCTTTCTTT	CASSQDWGVVRISNTEAFF
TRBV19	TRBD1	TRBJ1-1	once	TGTGCCAGTAGTATAGGGGACAGGGTCAAACGGGCTGAAGCTTTCTTT	CASSIGDRVKRAEAFF
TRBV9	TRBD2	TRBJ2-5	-	TGTGCCAGCAGCGTAGCGGGGGGGGGCCACGCGGAGACCCAGTACTTC	CASSVAGGGHAETQYF
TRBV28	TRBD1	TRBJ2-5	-	TGTGCCAGCAAGTTTTACTCCGGGACAGGCGAAGAGACCCAGTACTTC	CASKFYSGTGEETQYF
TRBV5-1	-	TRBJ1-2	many	TGCGCCAGCAGCTTGGATCAGGGCGCATTGGATGGCTACACCTTC	CASSLDQGALDGYTF
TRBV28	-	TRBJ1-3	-	TGTGCCAGCAGTCGCCCTGCAGGCTCTGGAAACACCATATATTTT	CASSRPAGSGNTIYF
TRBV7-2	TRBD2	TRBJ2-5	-	TGTGCCAGCAGCTTAGGTCAGGGCGGGGGTTGGGAGACCCAGTACTTC	CASSLGQGGGWETQYF
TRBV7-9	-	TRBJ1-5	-	TGTGCCAGCAGCTTGTTAGAAAATCAGCCCCAGCATTTT	CASSLLENQPQHF
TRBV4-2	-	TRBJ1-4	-	TGTGCCAGCAGCCAAGCGTCCAGGGGCACGAGTGAAAAACTGTTTTTT	CASSQASRGTSEKLFF